This passage covers 30 T cell receptor beta chains from one sample sequenced in a study of T-cell memory formation after mild COVID-19. TCRdb reanalysed the 5' RACE reads using MiXCR and keeps one entry per CDR3 protein. The sample holds fewer than 450,000 distinct CDR3 sequences; approximately 24% are singletons and the top ten take roughly 8.9%. The material sequenced was PBMCs or a T cell subset sorted from them (not recorded which). The receptors were gathered from an adult woman who had mild COVID-19 (a few samples of this study predate the infection). Cell type and time point are not known.

The CDR3 DNA reads as TGTGCCATCAGTGAGTCGATAGTGGTGACAGCTGAAGCTTTCTTT. Its translation is CAISESIVVTAEAFF. The chain recombines TRBV10-3 with TRBJ1-1, with a possible D match to TRBD1 (5 bases). The CDR3 contains 15 residues. Deletions cut 0 bases from V and 6 bases from J, with 14 bases between. Germline CDR1 is ENHRY and CDR2 is SYGVKD.

This clonotype was recorded a few times. CDR3 nucleotide sequence: TGTGCCATCAGTGCAGGGGGCCTACGCTTGAACACCGGGGAGCTGTTTTTT. Encoded protein: CAISAGGLRLNTGELFF. The chain couples TRBV10-3 to TRBJ2-2; 8 bases are a match to TRBD1. CDR3 length: 17 residues. The V gene's germline CDR1 is ENHRY and CDR2 SYGVKD. Unmatched junction bases numbered 8, after V lost 4 bases and J lost 1 base.

This chain uses TRBV7-9 with TRBJ2-5; TRBD1 is a possible D gene (5 bases). V lost 1 base and J 5 bases, leaving 11 bases between the germline ends. The CDR3 runs to 14 residues. Germline values: CDR1 SEHNR, CDR2 FQNEAQ (reference sequence). The CDR3 nucleotides are TGTGCCAGCAGCTTAGTGACAGATAAGGAGACCCAGTACTTC. Its translation: CASSLVTDKETQYF.

The chain uses TRBV24-1 and TRBJ2-3, with 12 bases aligning to TRBD1. V was clipped by 3 bases and J by 7 bases; unmatched bases: 7. The CDR3 runs 16 residues. CDR1 is KGHDR and CDR2 is SFDVKD in the germline V gene. The CDR3 region is CATSDGGDRGRNTQYF. As DNA, the CDR3 is TGTGCCACCAGTGATGGAGGGGACAGGGGGCGGAATACGCAGTATTTT.

This clonotype was found a few times. This chain connects TRBV12-3 or TRBV12-4 to TRBJ1-1; D may be TRBD1 (5 bases). V was cut by 3 bases and J by 1 base, with 15 bases left in between. This CDR3 has 16 residues. CDR3 protein: CASSFGQGGGNTEAFF. CDR3 in DNA: TGTGCCAGCAGTTTTGGGCAGGGTGGGGGGAACACTGAAGCTTTCTTT.

V is TRBV12-3 or TRBV12-4 and J is TRBJ1-1; 8 positions match TRBD1. CDR3 length equals 17 residues. The V segment lost 2 bases and the J segment 2 bases; nucleotides outside the gene matches: 10. CDR3 in amino acids: CASSLSSWTGTNTEAFF. The CDR3 bases are TGTGCCAGCAGTTTATCCTCATGGACAGGGACCAACACTGAAGCTTTCTTT.

Many counts were recorded for this clonotype. The chain recombines TRBV20-1 with TRBJ2-1; 7 positions match TRBD2. The CDR3 extends over 17 amino acids. CDR1 and CDR2 (germline): DFQATT, SNEGSKA (reference sequence). Trimming removed 6 bases from V and 7 bases from J; junction bases left unmatched: 21. CDR3 residues: CSAPRGSGQLFGNEQFF. For the CDR3, the DNA is TGCAGTGCCCCCCGGGGTAGCGGGCAACTCTTCGGGAATGAGCAGTTCTTC.

The chain has TRBV7-9 and TRBJ2-2, with 7 nucleotides matching TRBD1. This CDR3 has 16 residues. Losses at the gene ends were 4 bases for V and 0 bases for J; bases not matched to a gene: 5. Germline assignment: CDR1 SEHNR and CDR2 FQNEAQ (reference sequence). The CDR3 protein is CASSSRQGPNTGELFF. DNA for the CDR3: TGTGCCAGCAGCTCTAGACAGGGACCGAACACCGGGGAGCTGTTTTTT.

The chain couples TRBV5-1 to TRBJ1-2, with D possibly TRBD1 on 5 matching bases. The ends were cut back, 1 base at V and 1 base at J, with 17 bases in the middle. The CDR3 runs to 17 residues. Germline CDR1 is SGHRS and CDR2 is YFSETQ. This chain's CDR3 is CASSLIGQGDRNYGYTF. The CDR3 bases are TGCGCCAGCAGCTTGATAGGGCAGGGTGATCGTAACTATGGCTACACCTTC.

The rearrangement links TRBV6-5 to TRBJ2-2; no reliable D call. This CDR3 region has 14 residues. Germline V gene sequence: CDR1 MNHEY, CDR2 SVGAGI. The V gene lost 0 bases and the J gene lost 6 bases, with 8 bases spanning the gap. CDR3 loop: CASSYSSGPGELFF. CDR3 sequence (DNA): TGTGCCAGCAGTTACTCATCAGGTCCCGGGGAGCTGTTTTTT.

The sample holds a few counts of this clonotype. The chain employs TRBV7-3 and TRBJ2-5; D not certain. V lost 6 bases, J lost 4 bases, and 12 bases lay in between. The CDR3 runs 13 residues. Germline-derived CDR1 and CDR2 are SGHTA and FQGTGA. The CDR3 DNA sequence: TGTGCCAGCAGTCGCCGTACGGGAGAGACCCAGTACTTC. Encoded protein: CASSRRTGETQYF.

This chain uses TRBV19 with TRBJ1-2; D is perhaps TRBD1 (6 bases). CDR3 length: 14 residues. V was cut by 5 bases and J by 2 bases, with 12 bases left in between. Per germline, CDR1 LNHDA and CDR2 SQIVND (reference sequence). CDR3: CASSYTTGNYGYTF. The CDR3 nucleotides read TGTGCCAGTAGTTATACGACAGGAAACTATGGCTACACCTTC.

This clonotype has a count of ten or more. The chain is built from TRBV4-1 and TRBJ1-2; TRBD1 is a possible D gene (6 bases). V was cut by 2 bases and J by 4 bases, with 8 bases left in between. The CDR3 is 13 residues long. CDR1 MGHRA and CDR2 YSYEKL come from the germline V gene. As DNA, the CDR3 is TGCGCCAGCAGCCAACAAGGGGGCTATGGCTACACCTTC. Its translation is CASSQQGGYGYTF.

This clonotype showed up just a few times. This chain links TRBV5-1 with TRBJ2-1; TRBD2 agrees at 8 bases. The ends lost 0 bases at V and 6 bases at J; junction bases unmatched: 5. Germline V lookup: CDR1 SGHRS, CDR2 YFSETQ. CDR3 length: 15 amino acids. This CDR3 is CASSLDGGASNEQFF. The CDR3 bases are TGCGCCAGCAGCTTGGACGGGGGGGCCAGCAATGAGCAGTTCTTC.

The rearrangement links TRBV3-1 to TRBJ2-1, with 10 positions matching TRBD2. The CDR3 has 15 amino acids. Germline lookup yields CDR1 LGHDT and CDR2 YNNKEL (reference sequence). V lost 6 bases to trimming and J lost 8 bases; unmatched junction nucleotides: 10. The CDR3 nucleotides are TGTGCCAGCAGTGATGAGCGGGGGGGCGTGGATGAGCAGTTCTTC. Translation: CASSDERGGVDEQFF.

This clonotype was seen a handful of times. The J gene is TRBJ2-1, the V gene TRBV30; 14 bases map to TRBD2. Germline loops: CDR1 GTSNPN, CDR2 SVGIG (reference sequence). J lost 9 bases, V lost 5 bases, and 6 bases had no gene match. This CDR3 has 14 residues. The CDR3 region is CAWETSGGAFEQFF. In DNA form, the CDR3 reads TGTGCCTGGGAGACTAGCGGGGGGGCCTTTGAGCAGTTCTTC.

V and J are TRBV3-1 and TRBJ1-2, with TRBD1 matching 7 bases. The CDR3 contains 14 residues. Germline lookup yields CDR1 LGHDT and CDR2 YNNKEL (reference sequence). Trimming at V came to 1 base and at J to 5 bases, leaving 4 bases not matched to a gene. The CDR3 coding sequence is TGTGCCAGCAGCCAAGGGACAGGCCAGTATGGCTACACCTTC. It yields the protein CASSQGTGQYGYTF.

This clonotype was recorded a few times. This sequence joins TRBV6-5 and TRBJ2-3; D is unresolved. The CDR3 loop spans 14 amino acids. The germline CDR1 and CDR2 sequences are MNHEY and SVGAGI. Trimming cost V 0 bases and J 2 bases, with 6 bases left between them. The CDR3 DNA sequence: TGTGCCAGCAGTTACTCGACGGCCACAGATACGCAGTATTTT. Amino acid sequence: CASSYSTATDTQYF.

J is TRBJ2-5 and V is TRBV7-9; 11 bases match TRBD2. This CDR3 is built from 16 residues. The J segment lost 3 bases and the V segment lost 7 bases, leaving 10 bases of the junction unmatched. CDR1 and CDR2 (germline): SEHNR, FQNEAQ (reference sequence). CDR3 DNA sequence: TGTGCCAGCACCCCTCTTAGCGGGAGGGCGGAAGAGACCCAGTACTTC. As protein: CASTPLSGRAEETQYF.

The chain uses TRBV10-2 and TRBJ2-3, with D maybe TRBD1 (6 bases). The CDR3 runs to 13 residues. Germline V lookup: CDR1 WSHSY, CDR2 SAAADI. The V end was cut by 4 bases, the J end by 5 bases, with 10 bases between. CDR3 DNA: TGCGCCAGCAGTGCCCAAGGGGGAGATACGCAGTATTTT. Its translation: CASSAQGGDTQYF.

This clonotype turned up a few times. The chain couples TRBV20-1 to TRBJ1-1; D might be TRBD1 (6 bases). Germline assignment: CDR1 DFQATT and CDR2 SNEGSKA (reference sequence). The V gene lost 3 bases and the J gene lost 4 bases, with 18 bases spanning the gap. The CDR3 totals 15 residues. This chain's CDR3 is CSARLGGPLRTEAFF. CDR3 DNA sequence: TGCAGTGCTAGGTTGGGGGGCCCCCTCCGCACTGAAGCTTTCTTT.

The V gene is TRBV4-1, the J gene TRBJ1-4, with D unclear. Germline CDR1 and CDR2: MGHRA and YSYEKL. The CDR3 is 11 amino acids. The V gene lost 3 bases and the J gene lost 8 bases, with 4 bases spanning the gap. The CDR3 DNA reads as TGCGCCAGCAGCCAGGAGGAAAAACTGTTTTTT. Translating gives CASSQEEKLFF.

The genes are TRBV6-1 and TRBJ2-7; 9 bases align to TRBD2. Per germline, CDR1 MNHNS and CDR2 SASEGT. There are 14 residues in the CDR3. Germline trimming cut 2 bases from V and 5 bases from J; bases unmatched to any gene: 4. The CDR3 nucleotides read TGTGCCAGCAGTGAACTAGCGGGATCCAACGAGCAGTACTTC. Its translation is CASSELAGSNEQYF.

DNA of the CDR3: TGTGCCAGCAGCTCAGGGGTTGGCTACACCTTC. Amino acids: CASSSGVGYTF. The chain has TRBV7-3 and TRBJ1-2, with D perhaps TRBD1 (6 bases). The CDR3 spans 11 residues. The V end was cut by 4 bases, the J end by 7 bases, with 7 bases between. Germline-derived CDR1 and CDR2 are SGHTA and FQGTGA.

The V and J genes are TRBV6-5 and TRBJ2-7; the D gene could be TRBD1 or TRBD2 (5 bases each). The germline V and J ends were trimmed by 10 bases and 0 bases, with 16 bases remaining between them. Germline-derived CDR1 and CDR2 are MNHEY and SVGAGI. There are 14 residues in the CDR3. This CDR3 reads CATTPGPSSYEQYF. The CDR3 DNA sequence: TGTGCCACTACACCGGGGCCCTCCTCCTACGAGCAGTACTTC.

This clonotype was picked up many times. The CDR3 is CASSMGGELFF. DNA of the CDR3: TGTGCCAGTAGTATGGGGGGGGAGCTGTTTTTT. The gene calls are TRBV19 and TRBJ2-2; D not certain. The V and J ends lost 3 bases and 8 bases respectively, with 4 bases between them. The germline V gene encodes CDR1 LNHDA and CDR2 SQIVND (reference sequence). The CDR3 contains 11 residues.

This sequence joins TRBV9 and TRBJ2-5; 8 nucleotides match TRBD1. There are 15 residues in the CDR3. The ends lost 0 bases at V and 5 bases at J; junction bases unmatched: 6. Germline loops: CDR1 SGDLS, CDR2 YYNGEE. The CDR3 DNA reads as TGTGCCAGCAGCGTAGCTGGACAGGGTTCGGAGACCCAGTACTTC. Its translation: CASSVAGQGSETQYF.

This chain connects TRBV2 to TRBJ1-2; 9 positions match TRBD1. Looked up from germline, CDR1 is SNHLY and CDR2 is FYNNEI. The CDR3 totals 15 residues. Trimming took 10 bases from V and 8 from J; bases not matched to a gene: 17. CDR3 sequence (DNA): TGTGCCATCGCGACCCGGACAGGGGACATCTGGGGCTACACCTTC. It yields the protein CAIATRTGDIWGYTF. Filled out from reference TRBV2 and TRBJ1-2, the complete variable domain reads EPEVTQTPSHQVTQMGQEVILRCVPISNHLYFYWYRQILGQKVEFLVSFYNNEISEKSEIFDDQFSVERPDGSNFTLKIRSTKLEDSAMYFCAIATRTGDIWGYTFGSGTRLTVV.

Many counts were recorded for this clonotype. The J gene is TRBJ2-1, the V gene TRBV7-9; 15 nucleotides line up with TRBD2. Germline CDR1 and CDR2: SEHNR and FQNEAQ (reference sequence). This CDR3 spans 21 amino acids. The V and J ends lost 4 bases and 2 bases, in that order; junction bases with no gene match: 15. CDR3 DNA: TGTGCCAGCAGCTCCACTATTGGGACTAGCGGGGGGTCATCCCCCTACAATGAGCAGTTCTTC. Its protein is CASSSTIGTSGGSSPYNEQFF.

The rearrangement uses TRBV9 and TRBJ1-1; D call uncertain. Trimming left V 2 bases short and J 3 bases short, with 14 bases between. Looked up from germline, CDR1 is SGDLS and CDR2 is YYNGEE. CDR3 length equals 15 residues. DNA of the CDR3: TGTGCCAGCAGCGTGGGCAGCACCTCAGACACTGAAGCTTTCTTT. Its translation is CASSVGSTSDTEAFF.